This TCR beta chain was profiled in a study of blood T cell repertoires in COVID-19. This CDR3 region has 15 residues. Between the trimmed V and J ends, which lost 0 bases and 5 bases, there was a span of 14 bases. Germline loops: CDR1 SGHRS, CDR2 YFSETQ. Under the authors' procedure: Quantification of nucleated cells was approximated via reference gene primer amplification. The protocol was immunoSEQ multiplex PCR, while the TCRdb copy is restricted to in-frame clones and leaves out a portion. The D gene and trimming were derived from the DNA, and the V and J assignments and clone size from that table. The sample consists of approximately 130,000 clones, around 81% of them appearing once.

The sequencing sample was made of peripheral blood. The TCR comes from a man aged 35 to 55 with active or convalescent COVID-19. The V and J genes are TRBV5-1 and TRBJ2-5; D is perhaps TRBD2 (5 bases). The CDR3 region is CASSLAPGLEETQYF. The CDR3 nucleotides are TGCGCCAGCAGCTTGGCCCCGGGGTTGGAGGAGACCCAGTACTTC.